These T cell receptor beta chains were read from a single sample in a study of regulatory T cells in long-lasting Graves disease. TCRdb ran MiXCR on the multiplex PCR reads and lists one entry per CDR3 protein. Counted here are roughly 470,000 distinct CDR3 sequences, roughly 20% occurring once; the ten biggest clones make up over 7.5%. Here the sequenced sample was peripheral blood mononuclear cells (PBMCs), taken when the disease was refractory, from a patient treated with antithyroid drugs. All receptors derive from a female donor with Graves disease. CDR3s include the opening cysteine and the closing phenylalanine or tryptophan. A D gene is named only where the DNA matches it firmly. Size is omitted from some rows. Given values are once, few, many or a class for expanded clones.

many	TRBV12-3/TRBV12-4	TRBJ2-5	14	TRBD2	CASSYGTIQETQYF	TGTGCCAGCAGCTACGGGACTATCCAAGAGACCCAGTACTTC
many	TRBV7-3	TRBJ1-4	14	NA	CASSLDGPFEKLFF	TGTGCCAGCAGCCTCGACGGACCATTTGAAAAACTGTTTTTT
NA	TRBV7-2	TRBJ2-1	12	NA	CASSLVGGEQFF	TGTGCCAGCAGCTTAGTGGGGGGTGAGCAGTTCTTC
NA	TRBV6-2/TRBV6-3	TRBJ1-5	17	NA	CASSYLGPSDSNQPQHF	TGTGCCAGCAGTTACTTGGGACCGTCGGATAGCAATCAGCCCCAGCATTTT
many	TRBV12-3/TRBV12-4	TRBJ1-2	13	TRBD1	CASSIRGAYGYTF	TGTGCCAGCAGCATCAGGGGGGCCTATGGCTACACCTTC
NA	TRBV6-1	TRBJ1-2	15	NA	CASTMGGLLNYGYTF	TGTGCCAGCACCATGGGCGGCCTACTAAACTATGGCTACACCTTC
NA	TRBV4-1	TRBJ2-5	16	NA	CASSHPTIRTQETQYF	TGCGCCAGCAGCCATCCCACGATCAGAACCCAAGAGACCCAGTACTTC
NA	TRBV7-9	TRBJ2-2	15	NA	CASSHLRGSTGELFF	TGTGCCAGCAGCCACCTAAGGGGATCCACCGGGGAGCTGTTTTTT
many	TRBV6-1	TRBJ2-2	14	NA	CASYSLGVTGELFF	TGTGCCAGCTATTCATTGGGGGTCACCGGGGAGCTGTTTTTT
NA	TRBV6-1	TRBJ2-2	10	NA	CATWTGELFF	TGTGCCACCTGGACCGGGGAGCTGTTTTTT
NA	TRBV5-4	TRBJ2-7	15	TRBD1	CASSSRDRSSYEQYF	TGTGCCAGCAGCTCGCGGGACAGGTCCTCCTACGAGCAGTACTTC
many	TRBV11-2	TRBJ2-7	16	NA	CASSYSQYTLEDEQYF	TGTGCCAGCAGCTATTCACAGTATACCCTTGAGGACGAGCAGTACTTC
many	TRBV20-1	TRBJ1-4	14	TRBD1	CSASGLQGMEKLFF	TGCAGTGCTAGCGGTCTACAGGGGATGGAAAAACTGTTTTTT
few	TRBV5-6	TRBJ1-1	14	NA	CASSLLGQSPEAFF	TGTGCCAGCAGCTTGTTAGGACAGTCACCTGAAGCTTTCTTT
many	TRBV2	TRBJ2-7	14	NA	CASKLQGVGYEQYF	TGTGCCAGCAAGTTACAGGGAGTCGGCTACGAGCAGTACTTC